Given below is one T cell receptor beta chain in context. This clonotype was found a few times. Its antigen is currently not known. Base qualities are not recorded, but no much larger clone differs from it by a single base. Receptor amplification or capture employed RT-PCR. The instrument given in TCRdb is Illumina HiSeq 2500. TCRdb reprocessing: public reads trimmed at Q25 with fastp, clones called with MiXCR, in-frame beta chains kept. Each CDR3 protein gets just one entry, which takes the most common genes and DNA from the rows behind it. This sample has about half a million distinct CDR3 sequences in its table, and about 25% of those were observed once. The leading ten clones occupy less than 2.5% of the sample. The source of the sample is a study of response to subunit inactivated influenza vaccine (dated by TCRdb to between 2018 and 2020). Describing the broader study: Deep quantitative profiling of the T cell receptor repertoire was used in the study to follow responses to a trivalent subunit inactivated influenza vaccine. Study-wide conclusions, independent of this receptor: It was suggested by the authors that each seasonal influenza vaccination may recruit only a limited number of new T cells.

The CDR1 and CDR2 encoded by the germline V gene are LGHNA and YSLEER. V and J are trimmed by 1 base and 6 bases, and the gene matches miss 9 bases of the junction. There are 16 amino acids in the CDR3, from cysteine to phenylalanine inclusive. The sequence is cut down to CDR3 DNA, 48 bases in frame from base 1. The chain is encoded by TRBV4-3 joined to TRBJ2-5; 9 central nucleotides agree with TRBD2. Material: CD4+ T cells sorted from PBMCs, obtained around 5 days after vaccination. This TCR came from a man in his fifties who received an inactivated influenza vaccine. Donor details come from another sample of the same person, matched by shared clones. The DNA sequence is TGCGCCAGCAGCCAAGCATGGCGGGGGGGCCTTCAGACCCAGTACTTC. Protein translation: CASSQAWRGGLQTQYF.